There are a few counts of the clone carrying this T cell receptor beta chain. Antigen: not known. These data are taken from a study of OX40 agonist ivuxolimab in advanced cancers. Turning to the study itself: The group had a mean age of roughly 56 years, ranged from roughly 20 to 80, and was roughly 83% male.

CDR1 and CDR2 (germline): SGHAT, FQNNGV. The CDR3 length is 14 residues. Trimming stripped 1 base from V and 9 bases from J, with 13 bases between. Produced via immunoSEQ multiplex PCR; TCRdb's table is partial and in-frame only. The table lists some 71,000 clones, over 80% of them singletons. Broader study findings: CD4+ and CD8+ blood T cells expanded clonally by week 6 at 0.1 to 3.0 mg/kg. The average count of expanded clones was higher among CD8+ T cells than among CD4+.

The chain recombines TRBV11-2 with TRBJ2-1; a possible D gene is TRBD2 (5 bases). The specimen was CD4+ or CD8+ T cells sorted from blood, collected in a trial of the OX40 agonist ivuxolimab. The TCR was taken from an adult with an advanced solid tumor such as melanoma, head and neck, liver or kidney cancer. In DNA, the CDR3 is TGTGCCAGCAGCTTAGTTAGGGCGGGCGGTGAGCAGTTCTTC. It yields the protein CASSLVRAGGEQFF.